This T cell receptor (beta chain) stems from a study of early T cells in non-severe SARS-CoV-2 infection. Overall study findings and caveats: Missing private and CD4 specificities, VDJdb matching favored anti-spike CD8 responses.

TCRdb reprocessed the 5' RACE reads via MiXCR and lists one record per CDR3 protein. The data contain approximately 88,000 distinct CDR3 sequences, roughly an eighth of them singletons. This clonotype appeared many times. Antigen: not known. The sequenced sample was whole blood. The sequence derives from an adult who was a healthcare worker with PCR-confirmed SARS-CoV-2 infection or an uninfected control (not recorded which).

In nucleotides, the CDR3 is TGTGCCAGCAGCCAAGAGGGTACGGCAGATACGCAGTATTTT. Translating it yields CASSQEGTADTQYF. The chain couples TRBV3-1 to TRBJ2-3, with unresolved D. The CDR3 is 14 residues long. V lost 0 bases, J lost 4 bases, and 8 bases lay in between. Germline loops: CDR1 LGHDT, CDR2 YNNKEL (reference sequence).